A single sample is the source of the 5 T cell receptor beta chains below, sequenced in a study of beta chain features in type 1 diabetes. Every isolated RNA sample was fully reverse transcribed, so sequencing captured expressed TCRB transcripts. This table comes from immunoSEQ multiplex PCR, and its TCRdb copy is limited to in-frame clones, with some not included. The top ten clones hold around 0.1% of a sample with hundreds of thousands of clones, 15% to 17% of them seen once. Sequenced: naive CD4+ T cells from blood. The receptors derive from a man in his late teens or twenties in good health.

This sequence joins TRBV7-2 and TRBJ2-1; D possibly corresponds to TRBD2 (6 bases). The V gene's germline CDR1 is SGHTA and CDR2 FQGNSA. Between the trimmed V and J ends, which lost 2 bases and 5 bases, there was a span of 13 bases. The CDR3 totals 15 residues. CDR3 sequence reads: CASSLQVGGNNEQFF. In nucleotides, the CDR3 is TGTGCCAGCAGCTTACAGGTGGGAGGAAACAATGAGCAGTTCTTC.

In this sample, this clone turned up a few times. V is TRBV28 and J is TRBJ2-2; 8 bases align to TRBD2. The germline V gene encodes CDR1 MDHEN and CDR2 SYDVKM. With V trimmed by 5 bases and J by 3 bases, 2 bases remained unmatched. The CDR3 sequence is 14 residues long. CDR3 sequence reads: CASSPGGDTGELFF. DNA of the CDR3: TGTGCCAGCAGTCCCGGGGGGGACACCGGGGAGCTGTTTTTT.

This chain's CDR3 is CASRSTGTGDYEQYF. CDR3 nucleotides: TGTGCCAGCAGGTCAACCGGGACAGGGGACTACGAGCAGTACTTC. V and J are TRBV6-5 and TRBJ2-7, with TRBD1 matching 10 bases. With 6 bases clipped from V and 3 bases from J, the junction kept 8 bases outside the gene matches. This CDR3 comprises 15 residues. The germline V gene has CDR1 MNHEY and CDR2 SVGAGI.

This clone was seen a few times. The chain couples TRBV18 to TRBJ2-1; 9 bases map to TRBD1. The CDR3 runs to 16 residues. With 2 bases clipped from V and 6 bases from J, the junction kept 8 bases outside the gene matches. Germline loops: CDR1 KGHSH, CDR2 LQKENI. CDR3 sequence (DNA): TGTGCCAGCTCACCATCCGGACAGGGGAGTTCCAATGAGCAGTTCTTC. This codes for CASSPSGQGSSNEQFF.

This clone was seen more than once but under ten times. This chain connects TRBV9 to TRBJ2-3; no clear D. Trimming cost V 2 bases and J 0 bases, with 7 bases left between them. Germline V lookup: CDR1 SGDLS, CDR2 YYNGEE. The CDR3 is 14 residues long. CDR3 amino acids: CASSVSTSTDTQYF. CDR3 nucleotides: TGTGCCAGCAGCGTCTCCACTAGCACAGATACGCAGTATTTT.